This T cell receptor beta chain was recovered during a study of T cell responses to AZD1222 COVID-19 vaccine. TCRdb's copy holds only in-frame clones and misses some; the assay was immunoSEQ multiplex PCR. The table includes around 200,000 clones, about 93% detected once. Points on this clone: Antigen: not known.

Broader study findings: Seropositive at baseline were only a handful of AZD1222 recipients.

Germline lookup yields CDR1 KGHDR and CDR2 SFDVKD. J was trimmed by 5 bases and V by 4 bases; bases with no gene match: 7. This CDR3 is 16 amino acids long. Sequenced material: peripheral blood, taken 28 days after the second dose of the MenACWY control vaccine. The V gene is TRBV24-1, the J gene TRBJ2-2; 9 bases are a match to TRBD1. This sequence originates from an adult who received the MenACWY meningococcal vaccine as a control. Here the CDR3 DNA reads TGTGCCACCAGTGACCGAAGACAGGGGGTTACCGGGGAGCTGTTTTTT. It specifies CATSDRRQGVTGELFF.